What follows describes a single TCR beta chain. Original methodology: Estimated nucleated cell counts came from reference gene primer amplification. The protocol was immunoSEQ multiplex PCR, while the TCRdb copy is restricted to in-frame clones and leaves out a portion. That table supplies the V and J calls and clone size; D and trimming were determined from the DNA. This table holds more than 300,000 clones, 90% found once. Seattle participants joined during active infection and were tracked over time. The germline gives CDR1 SGHAT, CDR2 FQNNGV. The CDR3 has 14 residues. V shed 4 bases and J 7 bases; nucleotides not matched to a gene: 7. The data stem from a study of blood T cell repertoires in COVID-19. Study-wide background: Sites in the United States, Italy and Spain provided acute and convalescent COVID-19 samples.

The chain has TRBV11-2 and TRBJ1-1; 9 positions agree with TRBD1. This clonotype was obtained from a middle-aged woman with COVID-19, enrolled during active disease. The sequenced sample was peripheral blood. CDR3 region: CASSSQGAHGEAFF. The CDR3 DNA reads as TGTGCCAGCAGCTCACAGGGGGCGCACGGTGAAGCTTTCTTT.